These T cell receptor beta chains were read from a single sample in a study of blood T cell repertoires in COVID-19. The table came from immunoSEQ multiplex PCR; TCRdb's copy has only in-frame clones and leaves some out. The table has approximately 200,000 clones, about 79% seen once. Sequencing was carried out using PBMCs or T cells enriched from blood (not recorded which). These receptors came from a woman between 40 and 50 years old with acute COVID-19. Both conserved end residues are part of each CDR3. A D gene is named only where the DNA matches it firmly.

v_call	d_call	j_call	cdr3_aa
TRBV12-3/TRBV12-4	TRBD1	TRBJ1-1	CASTLDRFAEAFF
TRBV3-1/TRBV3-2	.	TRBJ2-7	CASSQDNSGFYEQYF
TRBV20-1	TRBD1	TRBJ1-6	CSASKGARNSPLHF
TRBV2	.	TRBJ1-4	CASSDTRGIGGKLFF
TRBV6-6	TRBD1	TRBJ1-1	CASSRDREDTEAFF
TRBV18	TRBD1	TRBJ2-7	CASSLRGPGQDAYEQYF
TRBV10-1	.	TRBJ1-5	CASSQGRNQPQHF
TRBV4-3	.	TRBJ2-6	CASSQDGGAGGANVLTF
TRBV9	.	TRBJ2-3	CASSVMAGLEVDTQYF
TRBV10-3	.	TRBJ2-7	CAISESSVGQWDPWQYF
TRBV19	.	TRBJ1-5	CASSPEKVGGQPQHF
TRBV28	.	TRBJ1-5	CASSWTANGQPQHF
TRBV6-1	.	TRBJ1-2	CASSEGNQGLYGYTF
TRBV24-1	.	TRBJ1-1	CATRETGNTGEAFF
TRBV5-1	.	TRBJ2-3	CASSPRQDRTDTQYF
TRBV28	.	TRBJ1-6	CASRHQGSSYNSPLHF
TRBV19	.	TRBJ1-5	CASSLPRGYGSNQPQHF
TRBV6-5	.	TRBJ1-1	CASSQGLGFTEAFF
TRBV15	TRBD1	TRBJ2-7	CATSREGTGKSYEQYF
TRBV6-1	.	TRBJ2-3	CASSEASGADTQYF
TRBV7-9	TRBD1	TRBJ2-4	CASSLWDSHLIAKNIQYF
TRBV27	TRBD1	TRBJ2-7	CASSLQGANEQYF
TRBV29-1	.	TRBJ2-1	CSVARQTNEQFF
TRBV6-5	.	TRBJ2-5	CASSTGFETQYF
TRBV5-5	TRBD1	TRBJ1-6	CASSSSGTGPSPLHF
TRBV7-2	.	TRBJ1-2	CASSSRWGEYGYTF
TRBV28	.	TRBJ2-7	CASRGEFEQYF
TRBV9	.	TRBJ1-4	CASSVEGGEKLFF
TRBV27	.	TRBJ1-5	CASSRDGGGQPQHF
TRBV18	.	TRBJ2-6	CASSPPGAGASGANVLTF
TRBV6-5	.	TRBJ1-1	CASRRGAGNTEAFF
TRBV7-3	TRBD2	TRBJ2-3	CASSPYIAGGRNTQYF
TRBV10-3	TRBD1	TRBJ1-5	CAISEQGTGWDQPQHF
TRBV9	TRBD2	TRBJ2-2	CASSEKSRLAVFNTGELFF
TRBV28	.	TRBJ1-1	CAISPRRVFTEAFF
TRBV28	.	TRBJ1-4	CASSFGGSYEKLFF
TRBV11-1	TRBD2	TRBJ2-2	CASSQTSGDTTGELFF
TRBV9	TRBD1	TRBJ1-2	CASSATGGNYGYTF
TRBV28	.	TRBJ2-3	CASSLVTATGGDTQYF
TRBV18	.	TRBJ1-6	CASSPRARSEPDSPLHF
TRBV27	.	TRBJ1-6	CASSLGFGSSYNSPLHF
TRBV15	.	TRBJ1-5	CATSRLWSSFPPQPQHF
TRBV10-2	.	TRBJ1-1	CASSEQSNTEAFF
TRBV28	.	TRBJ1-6	CASSGQRFTLHF
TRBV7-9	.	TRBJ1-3	CASTQDLSSGNTIYF
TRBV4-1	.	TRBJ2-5	CASSYRVFETQYF
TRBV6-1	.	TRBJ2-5	CASSEGRESETQYF
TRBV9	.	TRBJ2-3	CASSVGAGSTDTQYF
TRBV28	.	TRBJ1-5	CASSFPGKPQHF